The rows below give T cell receptor beta chains drawn from one sample of a study of cytomegalovirus exposure and HLA in healthy donors. Repertoires were generated with immunoSEQ multiplex PCR, while TCRdb's copy carries only in-frame clones and drops some. The sample contains 150,000 to 160,000 clones, more than 70% of which appear only once. Sequenced: PBMCs. These TCRs come from a human donor in good health. CDR3s include the opening cysteine and the closing phenylalanine or tryptophan. The D gene is left open where the match is weak. Clone sizes are given selectively: once, few, many, or a class where the clone is expanded.

v_call,d_call,j_call,clone_size,cdr3_aa,cdr3_nt
TRBV28,TRBD1,TRBJ2-5,.,CASSFGTEETQYF,TGTGCCAGCAGTTTCGGGACAGAAGAGACCCAGTACTTC
TRBV25-1,.,TRBJ1-2,.,CASSDYRARNGYTF,TGTGCCAGCAGTGATTACAGGGCCCGAAATGGCTACACCTTC
TRBV4-3,TRBD2,TRBJ2-7,.,CASSQRAGGTYEQYF,TGCGCCAGCAGCCAAAGGGCCGGGGGGACCTACGAGCAGTACTTC
TRBV9,.,TRBJ1-3,once,CASSVGGGNTIYF,TGTGCCAGCAGCGTGGGGGGGGGAAACACCATATATTTT
TRBV18,TRBD2,TRBJ2-2,.,CASSGLANTGELFF,TGTGCCAGCTCAGGACTAGCGAACACCGGGGAGCTGTTTTTT
TRBV14,.,TRBJ2-7,.,CASSQEWGVVPPEQYF,TGTGCCAGCAGCCAAGAATGGGGAGTTGTCCCTCCCGAGCAGTACTTC
TRBV5-1,TRBD1,TRBJ1-5,once,CASSRGQPNQPQHF,TGCGCCAGCAGCAGGGGACAGCCCAATCAGCCCCAGCATTTT
TRBV2,.,TRBJ2-7,.,CASSRETYEQYF,TGTGCCAGCAGCCGGGAGACCTACGAGCAGTACTTC
TRBV7-9,TRBD2,TRBJ2-4,.,CASSPDGGRTDIQYF,TGTGCCAGCAGCCCAGACGGGGGGAGGACGGACATTCAGTACTTC
TRBV19,TRBD2,TRBJ2-2,.,CASSMGGLAARWGELFF,TGTGCCAGTAGTATGGGGGGACTAGCGGCCCGGTGGGGGGAGCTGTTTTTT
TRBV19,.,TRBJ1-2,.,CASTTGSIDYGYTF,TGTGCCAGTACCACAGGAAGTATCGACTATGGCTACACCTTC
TRBV4-3,.,TRBJ1-2,.,CASSQGAGADSPANYGYTF,TGCGCCAGCAGCCAAGGGGCAGGGGCCGATTCCCCTGCTAACTATGGCTACACCTTC
TRBV6-5,.,TRBJ2-1,.,CASSRGLPAYNEQFF,TGTGCCAGCAGCCGCGGGCTACCCGCCTACAATGAGCAGTTCTTC
TRBV6-1,.,TRBJ1-4,.,CASSGTENEKLFF,TGTGCCAGCAGTGGGACAGAGAATGAAAAACTGTTTTTT
TRBV14,.,TRBJ2-1,.,CASSRGLDSNYNEQFF,TGTGCCAGCAGCAGAGGCCTTGACAGTAACTACAATGAGCAGTTCTTC
TRBV9,TRBD1,TRBJ1-1,.,CASSVETGRRGTFF,TGTGCCAGCAGCGTCGAGACAGGGCGCCGTGGTACTTTCTTT